These T cell receptor beta chains were read from a single sample in a study of cytomegalovirus exposure and HLA in healthy donors. Some clones are missing from TCRdb's copy, which holds only in-frame ones; the method was immunoSEQ multiplex PCR. Among some 140,000 clones, 65% to 90% were seen once, and the ten largest hold approximately 20%. Specimen: PBMCs. Source of these receptors: a man aged 18 to 30 in good health and CMV-seropositive. The CDR3 runs from the conserved cysteine through the conserved F or W. The D gene is left open where the match is weak.

CDR3 protein,V gene,CDR3 length,J gene,D gene
CASSLPGSAYEQYF,TRBV5-1,14,TRBJ2-7,NA
CASSGGGNTEAFF,TRBV25-1,13,TRBJ1-1,NA
CASSIKVPLGTESYF,TRBV6-6,15,TRBJ2-7,TRBD1
CASSRQPSSGNTIYF,TRBV6-5,15,TRBJ1-3,NA
CASSLAAGGPYEQYF,TRBV7-8,15,TRBJ2-7,TRBD1
CASSLGQNTGELFF,TRBV7-2,14,TRBJ2-2,NA
CASSLPTFVETQYF,TRBV7-2,14,TRBJ2-5,NA
CSVGTSDGPQHF,TRBV29-1,12,TRBJ1-5,NA
CASSPTEYTYEQYF,TRBV18,14,TRBJ2-7,NA
CASSKFTGGQDNEQFF,TRBV7-9,16,TRBJ2-1,TRBD1
CASSQGGGTGELFF,TRBV4-2,14,TRBJ2-2,NA